This entry lists 5 T cell receptor beta chains sequenced from one sample in a study of T-cell memory formation after mild COVID-19. TCRdb re-analysed the 5' RACE reads in MiXCR, keeping a single row per CDR3 protein. The data contain 150,000 to 200,000 distinct CDR3 sequences, approximately 18% of them singletons. Sequenced: PBMCs or a T cell subset sorted from them (not recorded which). The receptors shown here come from a man aged 18 to 30 who had mild COVID-19 (a few samples of this study predate the infection). Cell type and time point are not known.

This clonotype has only a few counts. V is TRBV7-8 and J is TRBJ2-7; D is undetermined. This CDR3 is built from 13 residues. Germline lookup yields CDR1 SGHVS and CDR2 FQNEAQ. Trimming removed 4 bases from V and 3 bases from J, with 10 bases in between. The CDR3 reads CASSSQESYEQYV. The CDR3 nucleotides read TGTGCCAGCAGCTCCCAGGAGAGCTACGAGCAGTACGTC.

J is TRBJ2-1 and V is TRBV20-1, with 12 bases fitting TRBD2. V gave up 0 bases and J gave up 4 bases; unmatched junction bases: 13. The CDR3 length is 19 residues. Germline CDR1 reads DFQATT; CDR2 reads SNEGSKA (reference sequence). CDR3 sequence (DNA): TGCAGTGCTAGAGATCCCCGCCTAGCGGGGGGGCAAAAGTACAATGAGCAGTTCTTC. Its translation is CSARDPRLAGGQKYNEQFF.

V is TRBV20-1 and J is TRBJ2-7; 8 bases match TRBD1. CDR1 DFQATT and CDR2 SNEGSKA come from the germline V gene (reference sequence). The CDR3 totals 14 residues. V shed 4 bases and J 5 bases; nucleotides not matched to a gene: 10. The CDR3 nucleotides are TGCAGTGCTAAGGCCTCGGGACAGGCTGACGAGCAGTACTTC. It codes for CSAKASGQADEQYF.

This chain links TRBV10-3 with TRBJ1-2; D is ambiguous. The CDR3 has 13 amino acids. Trimming removed 8 bases from V and 5 bases from J, with 15 bases in between. Germline loops: CDR1 ENHRY, CDR2 SYGVKD. This CDR3 is CAIGSGEIYGYTF. The CDR3, as DNA: TGTGCCATCGGCAGCGGTGAGATATATGGCTACACCTTC.

This clonotype was seen only a few times. The V call is TRBV7-8, the J call TRBJ2-2, with 7 bases lining up with TRBD2. J lost 7 bases, V lost 7 bases, and 9 bases had no gene match. This CDR3 comprises 14 residues. CDR1 SGHVS and CDR2 FQNEAQ come from the germline V gene. The CDR3 region is CASTLVGGVGELFF. CDR3 bases: TGTGCCAGCACCCTCGTGGGGGGGGTCGGGGAGCTGTTTTTT.